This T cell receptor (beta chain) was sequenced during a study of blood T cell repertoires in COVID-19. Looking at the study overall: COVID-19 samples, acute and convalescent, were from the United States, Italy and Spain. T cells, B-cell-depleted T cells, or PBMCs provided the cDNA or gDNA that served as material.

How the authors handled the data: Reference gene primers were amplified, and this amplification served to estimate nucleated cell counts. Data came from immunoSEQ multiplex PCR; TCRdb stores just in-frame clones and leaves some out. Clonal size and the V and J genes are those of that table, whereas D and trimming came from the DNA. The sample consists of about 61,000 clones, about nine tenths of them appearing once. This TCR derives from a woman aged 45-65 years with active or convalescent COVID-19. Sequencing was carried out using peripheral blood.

The CDR3 DNA sequence: TGTGCCAGCAGCTTGGACCTTCCGGGATACAATGAGCAGTTCTTC. Protein product: CASSLDLPGYNEQFF. The rearrangement uses TRBV5-4 and TRBJ2-1, with D possibly being TRBD2 (5 bases). Germline V gene data show CDR1 as SGHNT and CDR2 as YYREEE (reference sequence). The CDR3 is 15 amino acids. The V end was cut by 0 bases, the J end by 4 bases, with 11 bases between. Full variable domain (outside the CDR3, taken from reference TRBV5-4 and TRBJ2-1): ETGVTQSPTHLIKTRGQQVTLRCSSQSGHNTVSWYQQALGQGPQFIFQYYREEENGRGNFPPRFSGLQFPNYSSELNVNALELDDSALYLCASSLDLPGYNEQFFGPGTRLTVL.